The 13 T cell receptor beta chains presented below share a single source sample, sequenced in a study of T cell changes during pregnancy in multiple sclerosis. The method was immunoSEQ multiplex PCR; TCRdb's version includes in-frame clones alone and lacks a portion of them. The table lists 90,000 or so clones, approximately 90% of them singletons. Sequencing was performed on peripheral blood, taken in the first trimester of pregnancy. The receptors were sampled from a female donor in good health, enrolled as a control in a pregnancy study.

The chain joins TRBV5-5 to TRBJ1-2, with D maybe TRBD1 (5 bases). Trimming took off 0 bases at V and 5 bases at J, with 11 bases between the two ends. CDR1 is SGHKS and CDR2 is YYEKEE in the germline V gene (reference sequence). CDR3 size: 14 residues. CDR3 DNA: TGTGCCAGCAGCTTGGGTGGACACTCATATGGCTACACCTTC. This gives the protein CASSLGGHSYGYTF.

The chain joins TRBV27 to TRBJ1-5; 8 bases match TRBD1. CDR3 length: 21 amino acids. Germline loops: CDR1 MNHEY, CDR2 SMNVEV (reference sequence). The V gene end was trimmed by 4 bases and the J gene end by 5 bases; junction bases not matched to a gene: 25. The CDR3 DNA follows: TGTGCCAGCAGTTCGGTCGACAGGGGTGAGCGTTTGAGCCTCAATTATCAGCCCCAGCATTTT. It yields the protein CASSSVDRGERLSLNYQPQHF.

Here the CDR3 DNA reads TGTGCCAGCTCACTCGTGGACAGCCCAGAGACCCAGTACTTC. Protein sequence: CASSLVDSPETQYF. The rearrangement links TRBV18 to TRBJ2-5; maybe TRBD1 (6 bases). CDR1 is KGHSH and CDR2 is LQKENI in the germline V gene. CDR3 length: 14 amino acids. V lost 4 bases and J lost 4, with 13 bases in between.

J is TRBJ1-3 and V is TRBV5-4; D gene uncertain. Germline-derived CDR1 and CDR2 are SGHNT and YYREEE (reference sequence). The CDR3 loop spans 14 amino acids. The ends were cut back, 7 bases at V and 4 bases at J, with 15 bases in the middle. CDR3 residues: CASQVGGIGNTIYF. The CDR3 DNA sequence: TGTGCCAGCCAGGTTGGAGGAATAGGAAACACCATATATTTT.

A single count supports this clone. This sequence joins TRBV29-1 and TRBJ1-1; D ambiguous. The germline gives CDR1 SQVTM, CDR2 ANQGSEA. Between the trimmed V and J ends, which lost 7 bases and 1 base, there was a span of 13 bases. The CDR3 is 13 amino acids. The CDR3 spells CSAFRRRNTEAFF. CDR3 nucleotide sequence: TGCAGCGCGTTCAGGAGGAGGAACACTGAAGCTTTCTTT.

The V gene is TRBV4-1, the J gene TRBJ1-1; D gene uncertain. Germline V gene lookup returns CDR1 MGHRA and CDR2 YSYEKL. The CDR3 is made up of 18 amino acids. Trimming took off 2 bases at V and 0 bases at J, with 19 bases between the two ends. The CDR3 here is CASSQRTWYSQMNTEAFF. The DNA for the CDR3 is TGCGCCAGCAGCCAAAGGACTTGGTACAGTCAAATGAACACTGAAGCTTTCTTT.

The chain carries TRBV7-9 and TRBJ1-4; 8 nucleotides match TRBD1. Per the germline V gene, CDR1 is SEHNR and CDR2 is FQNEAQ (reference sequence). This CDR3 spans 14 amino acids. V lost 7 bases to trimming and J lost 7 bases; unmatched junction nucleotides: 8. Here the CDR3 reads CASTLTGAFEKLFF. CDR3 DNA: TGTGCCAGCACCCTGACAGGGGCTTTTGAAAAACTGTTTTTT.

The chain couples TRBV7-2 to TRBJ1-4; a possible D gene is TRBD1 (5 bases). The CDR3 is 14 residues long. V was pared by 5 bases and J by 7 bases, with 14 bases between. The germline V gene has CDR1 SGHTA and CDR2 FQGNSA. The CDR3 region is CASSPDPGGEKLFF. CDR3 bases: TGTGCCAGCAGCCCAGACCCCGGGGGTGAAAAACTGTTTTTT.

This chain uses TRBV12-5 with TRBJ2-1; 7 nucleotides match TRBD1. The CDR3 extends over 16 amino acids. The germline V gene has CDR1 LGHNT and CDR2 FRNRAP. The junction had 8 bases not matched to a gene; V was cut back by 6 bases and J by 0 bases. The CDR3 DNA reads TGTGCTAGTGGCCGGACAGGTGGCAGCTCCTACAATGAGCAGTTCTTC. Encoded protein: CASGRTGGSSYNEQFF.

This chain links TRBV7-3 with TRBJ1-2, with D perhaps matching TRBD1 (5 bases). Between the trimmed V and J ends, which lost 0 bases and 10 bases, there was a span of 12 bases. The germline V gene has CDR1 SGHTA and CDR2 FQGTGA. The CDR3 loop spans 13 amino acids. This CDR3 reads CASSLTEGTNYTF. The CDR3 DNA follows: TGTGCCAGCAGCTTAACGGAGGGGACGAACTACACCTTC. Variable domain in full (rest from reference TRBV7-3 and TRBJ1-2): GAGVSQTPSNKVTEKGKYVELRCDPISGHTALYWYRQSLGQGPEFLIYFQGTGAADDSGLPNDRFFAVRPEGSVSTLKIQRTERGDSAVYLCASSLTEGTNYTFGSGTRLTVV.

This chain links TRBV27 with TRBJ1-2, with D tentatively TRBD1 (5 bases). The germline gives CDR1 MNHEY, CDR2 SMNVEV (reference sequence). The CDR3 has 13 amino acids. Trimming removed 4 bases at V and 4 bases at J, with 10 bases between. CDR3 bases: TGTGCCAGCAGTTCTCGACAGAGCTATGGCTACACCTTC. Protein product: CASSSRQSYGYTF.

The V gene is TRBV2, the J gene TRBJ2-7, with TRBD1 matching 9 bases. V dropped 8 bases and J dropped 5; count of bases not matched to a gene: 7. CDR1 SNHLY and CDR2 FYNNEI come from the germline V gene. This CDR3 has 13 amino acids. CDR3 residues: CASGRDRVDEQYF. CDR3 DNA sequence: TGTGCCAGCGGCCGGGACAGGGTTGACGAGCAGTACTTC.

The chain couples TRBV2 to TRBJ1-5; 7 nucleotides align to TRBD1. This CDR3 contains 14 residues. In germline, CDR1 is SNHLY, CDR2 FYNNEI. V dropped 7 bases and J dropped 1; count of bases not matched to a gene: 4. The chain's CDR3 is CASTLGQSNQPQHF. The DNA for the CDR3 is TGTGCCAGCACTTTGGGACAGAGCAATCAGCCCCAGCATTTT.